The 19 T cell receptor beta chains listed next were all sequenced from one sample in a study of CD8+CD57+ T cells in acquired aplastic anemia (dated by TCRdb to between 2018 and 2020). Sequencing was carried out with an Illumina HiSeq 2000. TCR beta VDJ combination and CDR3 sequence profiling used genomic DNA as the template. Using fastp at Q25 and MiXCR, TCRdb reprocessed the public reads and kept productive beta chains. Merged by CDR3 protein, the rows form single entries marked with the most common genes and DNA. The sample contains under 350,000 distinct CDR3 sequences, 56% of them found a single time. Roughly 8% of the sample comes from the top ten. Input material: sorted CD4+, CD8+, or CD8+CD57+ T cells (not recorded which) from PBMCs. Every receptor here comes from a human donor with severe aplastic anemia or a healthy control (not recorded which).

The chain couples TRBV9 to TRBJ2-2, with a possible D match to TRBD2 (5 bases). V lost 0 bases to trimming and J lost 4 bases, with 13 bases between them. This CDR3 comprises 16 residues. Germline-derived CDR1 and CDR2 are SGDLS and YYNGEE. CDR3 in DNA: TGTGCCAGCAGCGTAGATGCTAGCTCGGCCACCGGGGAGCTGTTTTTT. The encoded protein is CASSVDASSATGELFF.

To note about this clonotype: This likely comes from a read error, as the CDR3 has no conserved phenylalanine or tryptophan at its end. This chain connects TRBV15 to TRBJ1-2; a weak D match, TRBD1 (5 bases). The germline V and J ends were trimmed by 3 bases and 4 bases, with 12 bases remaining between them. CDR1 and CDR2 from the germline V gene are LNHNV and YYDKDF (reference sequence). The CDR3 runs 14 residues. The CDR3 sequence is CATSRGRVSYGYTL. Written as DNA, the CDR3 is TGTGCCACCAGCAGGGGCAGGGTGAGCTATGGCTACACCCTC.

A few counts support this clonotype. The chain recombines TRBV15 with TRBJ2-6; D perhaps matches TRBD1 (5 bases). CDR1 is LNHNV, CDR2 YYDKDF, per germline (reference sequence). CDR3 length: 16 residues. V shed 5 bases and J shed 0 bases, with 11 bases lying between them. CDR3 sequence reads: CATSLRQGSGANVLTF. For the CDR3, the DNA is TGTGCCACCAGCCTTCGTCAGGGCTCTGGGGCCAACGTCCTGACTTTC. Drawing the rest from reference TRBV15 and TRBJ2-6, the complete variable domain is DAMVIQNPRYQVTQFGKPVTLSCSQTLNHNVMYWYQQKSSQAPKLLFHYYDKDFNNEADTPDNFQSRRPNTSFCFLDIRSPGLGDTAMYLCATSLRQGSGANVLTFGAGSRLTVL.

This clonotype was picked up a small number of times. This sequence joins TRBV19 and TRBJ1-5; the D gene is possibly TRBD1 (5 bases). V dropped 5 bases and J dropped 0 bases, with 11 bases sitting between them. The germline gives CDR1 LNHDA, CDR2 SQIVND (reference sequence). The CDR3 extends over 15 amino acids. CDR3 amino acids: CASSGTANSNQPQHF. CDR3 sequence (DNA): TGTGCCAGTAGTGGGACGGCAAATAGCAATCAGCCCCAGCATTTT.

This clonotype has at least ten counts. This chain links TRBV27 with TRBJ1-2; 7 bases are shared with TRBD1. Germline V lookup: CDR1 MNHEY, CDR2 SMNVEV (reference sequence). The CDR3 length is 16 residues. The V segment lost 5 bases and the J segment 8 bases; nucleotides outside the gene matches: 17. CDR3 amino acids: CASSTTGAQGKGGYTF. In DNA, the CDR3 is TGTGCCAGCAGTACCACAGGGGCCCAGGGGAAGGGCGGCTACACCTTC.

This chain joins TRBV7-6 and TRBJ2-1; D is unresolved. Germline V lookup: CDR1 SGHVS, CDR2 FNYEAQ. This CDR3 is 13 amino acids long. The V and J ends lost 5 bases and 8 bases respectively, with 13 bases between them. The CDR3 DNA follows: TGTGCCAGCAGCGCACCTGTGGGCGATGAGCAGTTCTTC. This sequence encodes CASSAPVGDEQFF.

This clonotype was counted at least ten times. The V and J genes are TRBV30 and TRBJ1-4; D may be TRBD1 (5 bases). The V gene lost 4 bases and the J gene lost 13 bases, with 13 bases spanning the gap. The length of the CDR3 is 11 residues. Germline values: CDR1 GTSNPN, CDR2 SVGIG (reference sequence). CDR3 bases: TGTGCCTGGACCGTTGGGGGTGGACTGTTTTTT. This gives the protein CAWTVGGGLFF.

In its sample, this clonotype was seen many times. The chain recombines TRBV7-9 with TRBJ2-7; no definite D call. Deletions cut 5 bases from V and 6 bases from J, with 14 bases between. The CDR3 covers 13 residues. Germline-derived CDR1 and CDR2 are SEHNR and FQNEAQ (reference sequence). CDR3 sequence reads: CASSVTGAGEQYF. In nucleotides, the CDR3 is TGTGCCAGCAGCGTTACTGGAGCTGGCGAGCAGTACTTC.

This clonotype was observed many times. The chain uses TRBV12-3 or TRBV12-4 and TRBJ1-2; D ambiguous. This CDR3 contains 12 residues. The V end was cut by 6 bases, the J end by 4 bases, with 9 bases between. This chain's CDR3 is CASSPGIYGYTF. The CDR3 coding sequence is TGTGCCAGCAGCCCCGGTATCTATGGCTACACCTTC.

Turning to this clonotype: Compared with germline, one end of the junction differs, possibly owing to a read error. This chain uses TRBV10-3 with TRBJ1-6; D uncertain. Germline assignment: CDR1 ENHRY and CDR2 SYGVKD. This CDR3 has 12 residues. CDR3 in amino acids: CAISDGGSPPHF. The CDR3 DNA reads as TGTGCCATCAGTGACGGAGGTTCACCCCCCCACTTT.

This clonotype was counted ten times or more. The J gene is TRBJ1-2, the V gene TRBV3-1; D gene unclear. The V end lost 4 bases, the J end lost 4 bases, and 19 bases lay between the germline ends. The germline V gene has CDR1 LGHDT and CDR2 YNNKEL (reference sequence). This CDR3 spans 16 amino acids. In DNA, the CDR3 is TGTGCCAGCAGCCCAACGCTATCCACCAGGTCCTATGGCTACACCTTC. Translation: CASSPTLSTRSYGYTF. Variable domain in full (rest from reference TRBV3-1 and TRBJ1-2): DTAVSQTPKYLVTQMGNDKSIKCEQNLGHDTMYWYKQDSKKFLKIMFSYNNKELIINETVPNRFSPKSPDKAHLNLHINSLELGDSAVYFCASSPTLSTRSYGYTFGSGTRLTVV.

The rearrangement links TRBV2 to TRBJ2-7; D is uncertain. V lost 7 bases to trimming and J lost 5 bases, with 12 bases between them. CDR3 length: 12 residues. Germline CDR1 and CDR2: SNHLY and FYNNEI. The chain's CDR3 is CASMVRENEQYF. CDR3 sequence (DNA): TGTGCCAGCATGGTGCGTGAGAACGAGCAGTACTTC.

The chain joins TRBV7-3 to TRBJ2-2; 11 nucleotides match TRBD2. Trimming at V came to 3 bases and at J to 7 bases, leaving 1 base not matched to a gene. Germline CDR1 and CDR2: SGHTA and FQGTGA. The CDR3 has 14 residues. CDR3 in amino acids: CASSLGTSGGELFF. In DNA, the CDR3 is TGTGCCAGCAGCTTGGGGACTAGCGGCGGGGAGCTGTTTTTT.

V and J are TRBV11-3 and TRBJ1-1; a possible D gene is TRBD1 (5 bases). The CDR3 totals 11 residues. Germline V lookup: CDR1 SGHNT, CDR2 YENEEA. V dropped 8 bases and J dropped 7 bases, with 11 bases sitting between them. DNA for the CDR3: TGTGCCAGCGGTAGGGGTAGTGAAGCTTTCTTT. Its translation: CASGRGSEAFF.

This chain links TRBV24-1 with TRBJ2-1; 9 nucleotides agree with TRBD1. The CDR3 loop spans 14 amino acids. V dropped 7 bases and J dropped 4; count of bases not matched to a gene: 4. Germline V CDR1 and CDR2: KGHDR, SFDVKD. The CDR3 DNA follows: TGTGCCACCAGGGGGACAGGGAGTTACAATGAGCAGTTCTTC. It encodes CATRGTGSYNEQFF.

The CDR3 DNA follows: TGCAGCGTTGAAGACAGGGATGGCTACACCTTC. Translated: CSVEDRDGYTF. The gene calls are TRBV29-1 and TRBJ1-2; possibly TRBD1 for D (5 bases). CDR3 length: 11 residues. CDR1 SQVTM and CDR2 ANQGSEA come from the germline V gene. V was trimmed by 0 bases and J by 6 bases, leaving 5 bases between them.

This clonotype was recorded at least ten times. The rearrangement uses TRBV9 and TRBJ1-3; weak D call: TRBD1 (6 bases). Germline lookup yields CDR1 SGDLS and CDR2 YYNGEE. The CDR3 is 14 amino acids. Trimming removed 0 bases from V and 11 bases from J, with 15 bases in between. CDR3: CASSVDGRGGSIYF. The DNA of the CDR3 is TGTGCCAGCAGCGTAGATGGCAGGGGAGGATCCATATATTTT.

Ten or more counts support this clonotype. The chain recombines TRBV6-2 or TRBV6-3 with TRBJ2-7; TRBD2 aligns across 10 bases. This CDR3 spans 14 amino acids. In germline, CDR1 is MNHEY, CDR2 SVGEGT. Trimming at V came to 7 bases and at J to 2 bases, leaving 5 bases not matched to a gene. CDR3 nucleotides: TGTGCCAGCACCGAAGCGGGGGGGCCCTACGAGCAGTACTTC. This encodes CASTEAGGPYEQYF.

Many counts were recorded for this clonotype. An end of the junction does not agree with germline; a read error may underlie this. This CDR3 is CASTEAFF. In nucleotides, the CDR3 is TGTGCCAGCACTGAAGCTTTCTTT. The chain links TRBV6-1 to TRBJ1-1; no clear D. Per germline, CDR1 MNHNS and CDR2 SASEGT. CDR3 length: 8 amino acids.